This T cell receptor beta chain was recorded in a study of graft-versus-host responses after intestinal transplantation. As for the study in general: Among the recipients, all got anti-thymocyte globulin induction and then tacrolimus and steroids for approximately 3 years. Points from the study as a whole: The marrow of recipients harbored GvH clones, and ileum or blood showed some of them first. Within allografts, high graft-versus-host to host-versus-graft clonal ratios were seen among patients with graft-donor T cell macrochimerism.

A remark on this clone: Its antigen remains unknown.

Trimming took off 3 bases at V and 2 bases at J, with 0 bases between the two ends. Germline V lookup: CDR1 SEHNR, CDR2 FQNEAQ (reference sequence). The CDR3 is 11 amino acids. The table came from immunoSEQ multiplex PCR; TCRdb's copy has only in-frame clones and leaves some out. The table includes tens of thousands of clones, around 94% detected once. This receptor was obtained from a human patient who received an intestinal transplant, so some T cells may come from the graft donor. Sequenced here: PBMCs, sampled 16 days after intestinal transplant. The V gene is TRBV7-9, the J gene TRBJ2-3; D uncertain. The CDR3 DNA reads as TGTGCCAGCAGCTTCACAGATACGCAGTATTTT. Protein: CASSFTDTQYF.